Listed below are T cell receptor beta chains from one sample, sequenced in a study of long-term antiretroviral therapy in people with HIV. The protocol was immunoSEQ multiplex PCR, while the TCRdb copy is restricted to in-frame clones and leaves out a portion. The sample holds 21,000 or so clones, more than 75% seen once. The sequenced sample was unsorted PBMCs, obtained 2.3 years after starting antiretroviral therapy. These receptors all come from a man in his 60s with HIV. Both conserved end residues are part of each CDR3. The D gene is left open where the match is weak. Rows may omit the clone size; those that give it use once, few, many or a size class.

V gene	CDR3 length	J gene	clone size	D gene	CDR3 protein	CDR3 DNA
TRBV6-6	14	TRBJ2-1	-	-	CASSRDHSYNEQFF	TGTGCCAGCAGTAGGGACCACTCCTACAATGAGCAGTTCTTC
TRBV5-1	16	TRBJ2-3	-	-	CASSLGPSNPTDTQYF	TGCGCCAGCAGCTTGGGACCCTCAAATCCCACAGATACGCAGTATTTT
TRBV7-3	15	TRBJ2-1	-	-	CASSSDGSSYNEQFF	TGTGCCAGCAGCTCGGACGGAAGCTCCTACAATGAGCAGTTCTTC
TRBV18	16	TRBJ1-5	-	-	CASSYRVANSDQPQHF	TGTGCCAGCTCATACAGGGTTGCTAATAGCGATCAGCCCCAGCATTTT
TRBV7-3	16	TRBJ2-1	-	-	CASSLPLGGRVNEQFF	TGTGCCAGCAGCTTACCCTTAGGGGGGAGGGTGAATGAGCAGTTCTTC
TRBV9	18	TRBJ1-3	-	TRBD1	CASSVAGLTGVSGNTIYF	TGTGCCAGCAGCGTAGCGGGCCTTACAGGGGTCTCTGGAAACACCATATATTTT
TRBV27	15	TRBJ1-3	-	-	CASSPNRGAGNTIYF	TGTGCCAGCAGTCCCAACCGGGGAGCTGGAAACACCATATATTTT
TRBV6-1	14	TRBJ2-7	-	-	CATSYSTGLMEQYF	TGTGCCACCTCGTATTCGACGGGACTTATGGAGCAGTACTTC
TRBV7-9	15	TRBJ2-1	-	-	CASSFSFPSYNEQFF	TGTGCCAGCAGCTTTTCCTTCCCCTCCTACAATGAGCAGTTCTTC
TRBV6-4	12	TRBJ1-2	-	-	CASSDSGKGYTF	TGTGCCAGCAGTGACTCGGGGAAAGGCTACACCTTC
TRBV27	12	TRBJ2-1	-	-	CASTAVDNEQFF	TGTGCCAGCACGGCAGTTGACAATGAGCAGTTCTTC
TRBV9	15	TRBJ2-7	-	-	CASSVGDTYFYEQYF	TGTGCCAGCAGCGTAGGCGACACCTACTTCTACGAGCAGTACTTC
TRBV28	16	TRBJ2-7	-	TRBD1	CASSLIRGTGDGEQYF	TGTGCCAGCAGTTTGATCCGAGGGACAGGGGATGGCGAGCAGTACTTC
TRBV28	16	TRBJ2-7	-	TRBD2	CASSFSLAGLSYEQYF	TGTGCCAGCAGTTTTTCACTAGCGGGGCTCTCCTACGAGCAGTACTTC
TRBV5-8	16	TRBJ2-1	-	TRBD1	CASSLAGTGSYNEQFF	TGTGCCAGCAGCTTGGCCGGGACAGGGTCCTACAATGAGCAGTTCTTC
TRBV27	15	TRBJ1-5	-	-	CASSTGTRRGQPQHF	TGTGCCAGCAGTACCGGGACCCGGAGGGGTCAGCCCCAGCATTTT
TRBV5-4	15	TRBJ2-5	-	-	CASSRQQSPRGTQYF	TGTGCCAGCAGCAGACAACAGTCTCCACGCGGGACCCAGTACTTC
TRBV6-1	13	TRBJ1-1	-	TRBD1	CASSETGDTEAFF	TGTGCCAGCAGTGAGACAGGGGACACTGAAGCTTTCTTT
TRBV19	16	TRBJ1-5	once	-	CASSILDKGRSQPQHF	TGTGCCAGTAGTATTTTAGACAAGGGAAGGAGTCAGCCCCAGCATTTT
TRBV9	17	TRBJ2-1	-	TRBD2	CASSPRRGTSGRNEQFF	TGTGCCAGCAGCCCCAGGAGGGGGACTAGCGGGAGGAATGAGCAGTTCTTC
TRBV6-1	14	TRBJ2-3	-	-	CASSEVRSKDTQYF	TGTGCCAGCAGTGAAGTTCGCTCTAAAGATACGCAGTATTTT
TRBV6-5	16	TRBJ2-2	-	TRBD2	CASSFMGGFYTGELFF	TGTGCCAGCAGTTTTATGGGGGGGTTTTACACCGGGGAGCTGTTTTTT
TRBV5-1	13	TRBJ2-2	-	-	CASSRTHTGELFF	TGCGCCAGCAGCCGAACCCACACCGGGGAGCTGTTTTTT
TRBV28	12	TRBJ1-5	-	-	CASKNSNQPQHF	TGTGCCAGCAAAAATAGCAATCAGCCCCAGCATTTT